Below, one TCR beta chain is given with its context. This clonotype has ten or more counts. It has no known antigen specificity. Within one base of it there is no much larger clone, and no base qualities were kept. The receptor library was made with 5' RACE. The data were produced on a NextSeq 500. To correct for sequencing error and PCR bias, the TCR library protocol tagged individual cDNA molecules with unique molecular identifiers. TCR alpha and beta chains were both sequenced, and the abundances of alpha and beta sequences in each sample were closely correlated with each other. Per the authors' processing: Decombinator V4 was used to perform V gene, J gene and CDR3 annotation of TCR sequences. Expanded TCRs were defined as changing significantly between any two time points under a Poisson model with p below 0.0001. TCR abundances were normalised to the total number of TCRs sequenced per sample and were expressed as counts per million. MAIT TCRs were defined by TRAV1-2 paired with TRAJ12, TRAJ20 or TRAJ33, and iNKT TCRs by TRAV10 paired with TRAJ18. VDJdb, accessed 1 November 2021, was searched for CMV, EBV and SARS-CoV-2 annotated TCRs, with TCRs annotated for multiple antigens excluded. The public reads were run again by TCRdb, first through fastp at Q25 and then through MiXCR, and only productive beta chains were kept. Each CDR3 protein gets just one entry, which takes the most common genes and DNA from the rows behind it. These V and J calls are TCRdb output, not the study's own analysis. This sample gives approximately 80,000 distinct CDR3 sequences in total; around 10% of them show up just once. The top ten clones comprise around 11% of the sample.

The CDR3 contains 18 residues, cysteine and phenylalanine counted. CDR3 DNA only is kept here, 54 bases in frame from base 1. The V and J ends are trimmed by 1 base and 0 bases, leaving 13 bases between them. The germline V gene encodes CDR1 SEHNR and CDR2 FQNEAQ (reference sequence). These data belong to a study of early T cells in non-severe SARS-CoV-2 infection (dated by TCRdb to 2020 to 2023). General notes on the study: Because TCR sequencing relied on bulk RNA taken from unsorted whole blood, pairing of alpha and beta chains was not possible. What the study reported, not specific to this receptor: VDJdb matching was skewed toward anti-spike CD8 responses, so virus-specific expansions were likely underestimated and private and CD4 specificities were missed.

Set within a cohort of healthcare workers in London, UK, this nested case-control study involved weekly PCR testing of nasopharyngeal swabs along with blood sampling. Between 23 and 31 March 2020, the week of the UK lockdown, healthcare workers were enrolled and then followed up weekly for as long as 16 weeks. This sequence uses TRBV7-9 and TRBJ2-6, with an unclear D gene assignment. The material was whole blood, obtained at baseline. The sequence was obtained from an adult who was a healthcare worker with PCR-confirmed SARS-CoV-2 infection or an uninfected control (not recorded which). The DNA sequence reads TGTGCCAGCAGCTTAGAAAACAAGGCCCGCTCTGGGGCCAACGTCCTGACTTTC. This yields the protein CASSLENKARSGANVLTF.